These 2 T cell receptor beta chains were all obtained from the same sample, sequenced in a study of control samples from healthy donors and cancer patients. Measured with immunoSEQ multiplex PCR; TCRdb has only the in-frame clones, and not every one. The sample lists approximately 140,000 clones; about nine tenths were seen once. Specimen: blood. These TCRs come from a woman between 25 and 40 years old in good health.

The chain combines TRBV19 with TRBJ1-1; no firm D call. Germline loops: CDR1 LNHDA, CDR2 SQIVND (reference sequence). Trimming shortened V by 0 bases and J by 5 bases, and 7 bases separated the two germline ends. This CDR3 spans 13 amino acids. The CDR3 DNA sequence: TGTGCCAGTAGTATAGATCGACAAACTGAAGCTTTCTTT. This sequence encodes CASSIDRQTEAFF.

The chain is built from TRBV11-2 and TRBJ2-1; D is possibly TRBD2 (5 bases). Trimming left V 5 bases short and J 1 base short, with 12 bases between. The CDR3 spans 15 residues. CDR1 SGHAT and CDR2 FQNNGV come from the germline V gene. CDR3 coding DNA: TGTGCCAGCAGCCCAGTCCGGGGTTCCTACAATGAGCAGTTCTTC. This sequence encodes CASSPVRGSYNEQFF. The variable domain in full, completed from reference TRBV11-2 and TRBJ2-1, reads EAGVAQSPRYKIIEKRQSVAFWCNPISGHATLYWYQQILGQGPKLLIQFQNNGVVDDSQLPKDRFSAERLKGVDSTLKIQPAKLEDSAVYLCASSPVRGSYNEQFFGPGTRLTVL.